These T cell receptor beta chains were read from a single sample in a study of CXCR3-negative and CXCR3-positive naive CD8 T cells. TCRdb reprocessed the 5' RACE reads, keeping one entry per CDR3 protein, no DNA. Its clone listing holds tens of thousands of distinct CDR3 sequences. Sequencing used naive CXCR3+ CD8+ T cells from blood. The receptors were gathered from a human donor in good health. Some clones in this sample may be carry-over from other donors' samples. The CDR3 runs from the conserved cysteine through the conserved F or W.

>TRBJ2-5|TRBV28|14
CASSRTRGGETQYF
>TRBJ2-2|TRBV11-2|16
CASSLGEAVVSGELFF
>TRBJ2-7|TRBV2|12
CASSEMGDEQYF
>TRBJ2-7|TRBV12-3/TRBV12-4|12
CASSSVWHEQYF
>TRBJ2-5|TRBV27|15
CASSPRAGAVETQYF
>TRBJ1-2|TRBV19|16
CASCDPASELVYGYTF
>TRBJ2-2|TRBV6-5|14
CASSPGLGAGELFF
>TRBJ2-2|TRBV25-1|14
CASSESGETGELFF
>TRBJ2-2|TRBV28|18
CASSSLAGPVLNTGELFF
>TRBJ2-7|TRBV29-1|13
CSAKLAPTYEQYF